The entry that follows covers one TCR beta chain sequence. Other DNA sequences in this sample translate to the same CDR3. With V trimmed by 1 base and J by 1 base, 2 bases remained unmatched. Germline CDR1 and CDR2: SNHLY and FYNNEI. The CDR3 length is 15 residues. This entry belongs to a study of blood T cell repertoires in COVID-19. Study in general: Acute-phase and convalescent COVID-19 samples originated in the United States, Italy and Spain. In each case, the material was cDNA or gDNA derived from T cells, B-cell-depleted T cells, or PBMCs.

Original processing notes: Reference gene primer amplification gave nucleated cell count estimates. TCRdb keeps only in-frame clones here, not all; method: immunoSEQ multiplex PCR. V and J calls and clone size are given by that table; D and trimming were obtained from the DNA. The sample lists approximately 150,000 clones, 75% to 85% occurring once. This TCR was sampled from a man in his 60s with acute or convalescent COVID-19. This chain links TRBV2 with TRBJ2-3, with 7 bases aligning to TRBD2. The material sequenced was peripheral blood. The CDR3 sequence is CASSEGGRGTDTQYF. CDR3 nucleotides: TGTGCCAGCAGTGAAGGCGGGAGAGGCACAGATACGCAGTATTTT.